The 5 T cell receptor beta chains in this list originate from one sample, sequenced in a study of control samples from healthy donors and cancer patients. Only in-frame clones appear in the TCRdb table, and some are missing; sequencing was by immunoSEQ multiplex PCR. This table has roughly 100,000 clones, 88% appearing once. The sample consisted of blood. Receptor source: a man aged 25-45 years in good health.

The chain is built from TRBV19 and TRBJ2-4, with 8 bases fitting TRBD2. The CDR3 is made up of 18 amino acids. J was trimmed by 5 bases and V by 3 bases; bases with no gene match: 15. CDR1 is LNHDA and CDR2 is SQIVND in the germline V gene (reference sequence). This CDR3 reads CASSIHTSGAMGENIQYF. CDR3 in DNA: TGTGCCAGTAGTATTCATACTAGCGGAGCCATGGGGGAAAACATTCAGTACTTC.

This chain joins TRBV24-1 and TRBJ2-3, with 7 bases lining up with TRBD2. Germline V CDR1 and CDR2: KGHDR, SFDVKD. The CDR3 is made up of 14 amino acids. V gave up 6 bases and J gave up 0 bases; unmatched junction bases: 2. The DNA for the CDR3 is TGTGCCACCAGTCGTAGCGGGAGCACAGATACGCAGTATTTT. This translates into CATSRSGSTDTQYF.

CDR3 protein: CATGGLFQETQYF. As DNA, the CDR3 is TGTGCCACCGGGGGACTATTCCAAGAGACCCAGTACTTC. The rearrangement uses TRBV15 and TRBJ2-5; 7 bases are a match to TRBD2. V was clipped by 8 bases and J by 1 base; unmatched bases: 4. CDR1 LNHNV and CDR2 YYDKDF come from the germline V gene (reference sequence). The length of the CDR3 is 13 residues.

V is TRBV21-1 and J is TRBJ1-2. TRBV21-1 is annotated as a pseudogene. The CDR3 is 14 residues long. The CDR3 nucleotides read TGTGCCAGCAGCAAGGTGGACTGGAACTATGGCTACACCTTC. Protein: CASSKVDWNYGYTF.

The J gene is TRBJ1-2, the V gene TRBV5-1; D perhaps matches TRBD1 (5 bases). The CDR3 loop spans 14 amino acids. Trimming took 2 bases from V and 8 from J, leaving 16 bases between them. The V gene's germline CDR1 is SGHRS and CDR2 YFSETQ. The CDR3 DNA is TGCGCCAGCAGCTTCGAGGGGTCAGGGAGAGGCTACACCTTC. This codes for CASSFEGSGRGYTF.